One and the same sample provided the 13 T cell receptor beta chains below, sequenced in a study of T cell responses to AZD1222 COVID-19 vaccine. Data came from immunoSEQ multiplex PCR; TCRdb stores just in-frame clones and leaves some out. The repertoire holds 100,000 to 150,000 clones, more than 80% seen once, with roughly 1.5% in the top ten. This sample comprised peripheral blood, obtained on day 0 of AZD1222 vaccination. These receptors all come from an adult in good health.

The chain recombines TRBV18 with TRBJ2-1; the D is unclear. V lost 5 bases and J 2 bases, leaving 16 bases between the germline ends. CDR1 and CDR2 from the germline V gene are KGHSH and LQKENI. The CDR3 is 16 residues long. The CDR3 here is CASSSSPDQTYNEQFF. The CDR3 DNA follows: TGTGCCAGCTCATCGAGCCCCGACCAGACCTACAATGAGCAGTTCTTC. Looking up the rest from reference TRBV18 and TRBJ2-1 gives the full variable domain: NAGVMQNPRHLVRRRGQEARLRCSPMKGHSHVYWYRQLPEEGLKFMVYLQKENIIDESGMPKERFSAEFPKEGPSILRIQQVVRGDSAAYFCASSSSPDQTYNEQFFGPGTRLTVL.

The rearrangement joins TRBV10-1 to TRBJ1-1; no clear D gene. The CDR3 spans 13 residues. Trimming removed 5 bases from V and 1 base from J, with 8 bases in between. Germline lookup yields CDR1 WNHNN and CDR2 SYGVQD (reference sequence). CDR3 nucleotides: TGCGCCAGCAGTAAAGACACGAACACTGAAGCTTTCTTT. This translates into CASSKDTNTEAFF.

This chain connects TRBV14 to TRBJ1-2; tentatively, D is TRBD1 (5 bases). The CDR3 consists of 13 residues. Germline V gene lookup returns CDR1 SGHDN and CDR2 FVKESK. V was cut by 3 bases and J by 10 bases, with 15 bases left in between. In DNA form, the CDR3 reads TGTGCCAGCAGCCATCTAATCACGGGACCCTACACCTTC. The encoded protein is CASSHLITGPYTF. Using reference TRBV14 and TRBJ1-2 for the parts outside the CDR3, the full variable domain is EAGVTQFPSHSVIEKGQTVTLRCDPISGHDNLYWYRRVMGKEIKFLLHFVKESKQDESGMPNNRFLAERTGGTYSTLKVQPAELEDSGVYFCASSHLITGPYTFGSGTRLTVV.

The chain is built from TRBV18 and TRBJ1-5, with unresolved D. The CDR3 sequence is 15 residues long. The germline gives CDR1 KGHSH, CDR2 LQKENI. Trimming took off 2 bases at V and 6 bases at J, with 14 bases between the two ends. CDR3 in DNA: TGTGCCAGCTCACCAAATTTAGAGGGTTTTCAGCCCCAGCATTTT. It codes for CASSPNLEGFQPQHF.

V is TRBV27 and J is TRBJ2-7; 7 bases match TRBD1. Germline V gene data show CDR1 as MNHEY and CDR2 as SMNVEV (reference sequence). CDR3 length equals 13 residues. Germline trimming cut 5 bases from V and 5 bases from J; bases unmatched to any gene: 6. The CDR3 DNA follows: TGTGCCAGCAGTCCTCTGGACAGGAACGAGCAGTACTTC. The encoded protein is CASSPLDRNEQYF.

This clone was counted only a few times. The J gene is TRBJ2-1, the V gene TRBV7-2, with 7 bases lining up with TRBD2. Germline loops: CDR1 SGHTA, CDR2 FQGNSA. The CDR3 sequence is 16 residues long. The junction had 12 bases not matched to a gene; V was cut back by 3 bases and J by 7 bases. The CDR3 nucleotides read TGTGCCAGCAGCTTCCAGCGGGGCTCGTTAGGAAATGAGCAGTTCTTC. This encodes CASSFQRGSLGNEQFF.

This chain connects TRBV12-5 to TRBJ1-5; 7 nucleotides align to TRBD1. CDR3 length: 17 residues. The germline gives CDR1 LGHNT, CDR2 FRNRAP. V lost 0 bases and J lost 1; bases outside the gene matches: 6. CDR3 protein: CASGLVDRDRSNQPQHF. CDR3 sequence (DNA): TGTGCTAGTGGTTTGGTAGATAGGGACAGAAGCAATCAGCCCCAGCATTTT.

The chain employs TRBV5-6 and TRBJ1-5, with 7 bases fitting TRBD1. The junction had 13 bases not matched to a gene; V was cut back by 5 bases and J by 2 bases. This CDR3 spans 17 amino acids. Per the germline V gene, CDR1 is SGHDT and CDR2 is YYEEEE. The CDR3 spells CASSSTGDPRGNQPQHF. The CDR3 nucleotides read TGTGCCAGCAGTTCTACAGGGGATCCGCGGGGCAATCAGCCCCAGCATTTT.

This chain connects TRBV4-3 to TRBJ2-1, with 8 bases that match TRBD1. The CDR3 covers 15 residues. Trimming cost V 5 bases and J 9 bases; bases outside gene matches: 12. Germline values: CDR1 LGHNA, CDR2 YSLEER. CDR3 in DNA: TGCGCCAGCAGCACAGGGACAGGAGTTGGGGGTGAGCAGTTCTTC. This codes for CASSTGTGVGGEQFF.

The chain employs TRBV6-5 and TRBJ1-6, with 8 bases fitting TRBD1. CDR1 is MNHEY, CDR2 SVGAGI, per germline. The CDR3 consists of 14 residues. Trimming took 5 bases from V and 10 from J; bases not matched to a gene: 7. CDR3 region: CASSLGQGGSPLHF. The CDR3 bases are TGTGCCAGCAGTCTCGGACAGGGCGGATCACCCCTCCACTTT.

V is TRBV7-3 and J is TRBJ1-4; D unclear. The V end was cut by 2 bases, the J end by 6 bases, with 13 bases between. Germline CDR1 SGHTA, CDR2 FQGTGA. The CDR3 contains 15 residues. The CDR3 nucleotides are TGTGCCAGCAGCTTACTCTCGTCAGTAGATGAAAAACTGTTTTTT. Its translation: CASSLLSSVDEKLFF.

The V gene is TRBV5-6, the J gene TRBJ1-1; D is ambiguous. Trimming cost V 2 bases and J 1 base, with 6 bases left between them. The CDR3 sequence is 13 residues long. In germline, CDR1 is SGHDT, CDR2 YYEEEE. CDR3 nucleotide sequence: TGTGCCAGCAGCTTCATACAGAACACTGAAGCTTTCTTT. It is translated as CASSFIQNTEAFF.

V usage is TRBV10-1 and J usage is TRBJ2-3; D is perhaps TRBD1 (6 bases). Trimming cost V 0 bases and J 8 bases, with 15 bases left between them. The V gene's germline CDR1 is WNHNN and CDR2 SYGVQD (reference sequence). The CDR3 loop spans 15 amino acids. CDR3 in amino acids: CASSESTGDWVTQYF. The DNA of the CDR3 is TGCGCCAGCAGTGAGTCGACAGGTGACTGGGTTACGCAGTATTTT.